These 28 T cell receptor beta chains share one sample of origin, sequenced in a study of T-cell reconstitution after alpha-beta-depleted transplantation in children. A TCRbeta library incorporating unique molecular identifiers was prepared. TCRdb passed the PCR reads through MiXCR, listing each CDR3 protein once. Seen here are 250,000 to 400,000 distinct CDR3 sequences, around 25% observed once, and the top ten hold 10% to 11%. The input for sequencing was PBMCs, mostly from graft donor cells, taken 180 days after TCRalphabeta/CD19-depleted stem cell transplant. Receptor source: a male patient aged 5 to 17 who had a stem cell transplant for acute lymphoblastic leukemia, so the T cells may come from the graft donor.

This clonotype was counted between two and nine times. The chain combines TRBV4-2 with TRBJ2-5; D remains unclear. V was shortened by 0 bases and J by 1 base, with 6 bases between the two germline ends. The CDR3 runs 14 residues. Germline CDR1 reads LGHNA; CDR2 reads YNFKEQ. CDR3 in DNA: TGTGCCAGCAGCCAAGACAGGCTCCAAGAGACCCAGTACTTC. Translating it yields CASSQDRLQETQYF.

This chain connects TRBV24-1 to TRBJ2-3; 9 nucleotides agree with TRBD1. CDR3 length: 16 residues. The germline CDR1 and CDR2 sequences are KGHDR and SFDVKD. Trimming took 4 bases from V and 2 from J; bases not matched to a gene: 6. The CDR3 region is CATSEAGTGSTDTQYF. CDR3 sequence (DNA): TGTGCCACCAGTGAGGCCGGGACAGGGTCCACAGATACGCAGTATTTT.

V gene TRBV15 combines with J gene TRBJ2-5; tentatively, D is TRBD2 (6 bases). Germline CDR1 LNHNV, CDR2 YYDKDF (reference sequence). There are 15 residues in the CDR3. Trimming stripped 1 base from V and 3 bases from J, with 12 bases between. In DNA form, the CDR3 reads TGTGCCACCAGCAGAGGCGGGACGATCGAAGAGACCCAGTACTTC. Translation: CATSRGGTIEETQYF.

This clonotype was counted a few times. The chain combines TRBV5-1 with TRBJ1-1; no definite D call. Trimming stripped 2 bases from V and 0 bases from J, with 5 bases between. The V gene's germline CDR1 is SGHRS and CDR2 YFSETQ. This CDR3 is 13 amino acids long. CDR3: CASSFQMNTEAFF. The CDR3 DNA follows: TGCGCCAGCAGCTTTCAGATGAACACTGAAGCTTTCTTT.

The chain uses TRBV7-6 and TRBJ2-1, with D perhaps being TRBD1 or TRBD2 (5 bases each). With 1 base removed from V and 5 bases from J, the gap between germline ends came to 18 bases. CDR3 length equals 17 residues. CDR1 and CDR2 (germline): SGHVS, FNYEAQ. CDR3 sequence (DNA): TGTGCCAGCAGCTTAGTCCCCAACGTGGGACCTCACAATGAGCAGTTCTTC. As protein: CASSLVPNVGPHNEQFF.

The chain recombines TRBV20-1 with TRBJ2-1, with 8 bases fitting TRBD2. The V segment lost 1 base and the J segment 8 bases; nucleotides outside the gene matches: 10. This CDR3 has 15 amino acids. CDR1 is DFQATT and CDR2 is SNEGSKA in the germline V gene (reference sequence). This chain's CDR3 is CSARVGLAMGYEQFF. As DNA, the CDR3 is TGCAGTGCTAGAGTTGGACTAGCTATGGGGTATGAGCAGTTCTTC.

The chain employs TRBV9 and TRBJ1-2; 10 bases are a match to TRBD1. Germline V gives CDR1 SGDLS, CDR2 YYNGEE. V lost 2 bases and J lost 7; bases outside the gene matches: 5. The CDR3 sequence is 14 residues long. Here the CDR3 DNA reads TGTGCCAGCAGCGTTTCAGGACAGGGGGGTGGCTACACCTTC. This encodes CASSVSGQGGGYTF.

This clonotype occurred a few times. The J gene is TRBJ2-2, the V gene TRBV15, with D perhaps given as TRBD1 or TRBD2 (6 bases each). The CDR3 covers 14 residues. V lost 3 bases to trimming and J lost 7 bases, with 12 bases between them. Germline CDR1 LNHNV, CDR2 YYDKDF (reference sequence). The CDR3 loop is CATSSQGGIGELFF. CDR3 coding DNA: TGTGCCACCAGCAGTCAAGGGGGGATCGGGGAGCTGTTTTTT.

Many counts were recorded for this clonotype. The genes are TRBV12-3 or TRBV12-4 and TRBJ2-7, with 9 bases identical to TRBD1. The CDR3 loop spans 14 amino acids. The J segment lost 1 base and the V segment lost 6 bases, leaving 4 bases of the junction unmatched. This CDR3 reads CASSFGTGSYEQYF. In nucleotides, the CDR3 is TGTGCCAGCAGCTTTGGGACAGGGTCCTACGAGCAGTACTTC.

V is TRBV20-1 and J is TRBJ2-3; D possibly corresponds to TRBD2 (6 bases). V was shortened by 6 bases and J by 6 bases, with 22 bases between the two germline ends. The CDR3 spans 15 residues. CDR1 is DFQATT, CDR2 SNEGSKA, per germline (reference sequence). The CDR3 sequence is CSARVVRLVLDTQYF. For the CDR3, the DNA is TGCAGTGCCCGAGTCGTTCGACTAGTATTGGATACGCAGTATTTT.

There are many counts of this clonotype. CDR3 sequence: CASSPSLAGNGDTQYF. CDR3 DNA sequence: TGCGCCAGCAGCCCGTCACTAGCGGGAAATGGAGATACGCAGTATTTT. The chain links TRBV5-1 to TRBJ2-3; 10 bases map to TRBD2. With 4 bases clipped from V and 5 bases from J, the junction kept 10 bases outside the gene matches. Germline V gene lookup returns CDR1 SGHRS and CDR2 YFSETQ. This CDR3 has 16 residues. Using reference TRBV5-1 and TRBJ2-3 for the parts outside the CDR3, the full variable domain is KAGVTQTPRYLIKTRGQQVTLSCSPISGHRSVSWYQQTPGQGLQFLFEYFSETQRNKGNFPGRFSGRQFSNSRSEMNVSTLELGDSALYLCASSPSLAGNGDTQYFGPGTRLTVL.

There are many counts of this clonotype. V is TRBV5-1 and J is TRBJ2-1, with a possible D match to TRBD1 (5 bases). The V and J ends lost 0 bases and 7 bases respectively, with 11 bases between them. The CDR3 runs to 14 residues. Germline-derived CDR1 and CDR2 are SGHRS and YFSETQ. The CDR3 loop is CASSLGQSGNEQFF. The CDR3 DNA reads TGCGCCAGCAGCTTGGGTCAGTCAGGGAATGAGCAGTTCTTC.

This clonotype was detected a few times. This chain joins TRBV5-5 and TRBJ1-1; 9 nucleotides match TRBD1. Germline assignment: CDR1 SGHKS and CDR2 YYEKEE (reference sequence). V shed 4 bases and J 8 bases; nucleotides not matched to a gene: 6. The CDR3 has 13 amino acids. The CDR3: CASSMTGGLEAFF. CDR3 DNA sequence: TGTGCCAGCAGCATGACAGGGGGTTTAGAAGCTTTCTTT.

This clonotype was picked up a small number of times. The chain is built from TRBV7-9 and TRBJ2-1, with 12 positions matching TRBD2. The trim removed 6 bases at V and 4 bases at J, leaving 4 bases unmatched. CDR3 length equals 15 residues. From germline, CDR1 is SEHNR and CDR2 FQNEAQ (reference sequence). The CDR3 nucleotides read TGTGCCAGCAGTCAACTAGCGGGAGGTTACAATGAGCAGTTCTTC. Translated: CASSQLAGGYNEQFF.

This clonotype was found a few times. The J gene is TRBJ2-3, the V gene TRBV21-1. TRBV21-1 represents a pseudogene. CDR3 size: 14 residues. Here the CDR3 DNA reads TGTGCCAGCCAAAGCGACCCAGCAAGTGATACGCAGTATTTT. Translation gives CASQSDPASDTQYF.

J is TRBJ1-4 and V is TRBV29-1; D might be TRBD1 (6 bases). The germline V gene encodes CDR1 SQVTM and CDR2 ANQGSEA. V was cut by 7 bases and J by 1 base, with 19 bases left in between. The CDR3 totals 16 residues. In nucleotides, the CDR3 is TGCAGCGGGTCACAGGGAAAGGAGGAAACTAATGAAAAACTGTTTTTT. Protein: CSGSQGKEETNEKLFF. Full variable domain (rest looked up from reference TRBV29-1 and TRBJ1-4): SAVISQKPSRDICQRGTSLTIQCQVDSQVTMMFWYRQQPGQSLTLIATANQGSEATYESGFVIDKFPISRPNLTFSTLTVSNMSPEDSSIYLCSGSQGKEETNEKLFFGSGTQLSVL.

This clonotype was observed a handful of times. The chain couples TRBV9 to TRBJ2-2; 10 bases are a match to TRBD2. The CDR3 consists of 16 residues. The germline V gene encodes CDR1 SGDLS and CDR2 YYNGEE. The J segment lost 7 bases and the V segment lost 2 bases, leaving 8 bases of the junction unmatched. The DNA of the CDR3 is TGTGCCAGCAGCGTCAGCGGGAGGGCCTTAGGCGGGGAGCTGTTTTTT. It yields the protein CASSVSGRALGGELFF.

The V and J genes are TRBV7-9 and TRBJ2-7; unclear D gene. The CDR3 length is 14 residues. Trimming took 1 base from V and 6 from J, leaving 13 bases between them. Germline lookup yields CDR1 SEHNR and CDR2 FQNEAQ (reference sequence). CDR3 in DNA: TGTGCCAGCAGCTTAGTCATGGCTCCTGGCGAGCAGTACTTC. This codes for CASSLVMAPGEQYF.

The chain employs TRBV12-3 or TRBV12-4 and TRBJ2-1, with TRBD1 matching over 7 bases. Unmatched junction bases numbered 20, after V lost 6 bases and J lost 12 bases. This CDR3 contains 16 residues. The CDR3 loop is CASSPWDSRDPTGQFF. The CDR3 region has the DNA TGTGCCAGCAGCCCCTGGGACAGCCGCGACCCTACGGGGCAGTTCTTC.

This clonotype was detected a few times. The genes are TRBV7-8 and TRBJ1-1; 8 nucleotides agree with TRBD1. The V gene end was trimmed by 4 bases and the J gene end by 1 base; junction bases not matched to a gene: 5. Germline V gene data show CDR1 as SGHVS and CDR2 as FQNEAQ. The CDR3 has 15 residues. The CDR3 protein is CASSSRGHGNTEAFF. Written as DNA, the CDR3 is TGTGCCAGCAGCTCCAGGGGGCATGGGAACACTGAAGCTTTCTTT.

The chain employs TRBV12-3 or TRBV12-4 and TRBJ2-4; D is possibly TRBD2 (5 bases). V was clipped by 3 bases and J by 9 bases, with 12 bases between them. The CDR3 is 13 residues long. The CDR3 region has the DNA TGTGCCAGCAGTTTGCAGGCAGAGGGCATTCAGTACTTC. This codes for CASSLQAEGIQYF.

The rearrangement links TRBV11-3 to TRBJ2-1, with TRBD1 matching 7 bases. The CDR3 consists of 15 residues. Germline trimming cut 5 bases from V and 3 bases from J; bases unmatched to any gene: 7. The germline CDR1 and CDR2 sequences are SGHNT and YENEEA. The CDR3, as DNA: TGTGCCAGCAGCCCTACGGGACAGAGCTACAATGAGCAGTTCTTC. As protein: CASSPTGQSYNEQFF.

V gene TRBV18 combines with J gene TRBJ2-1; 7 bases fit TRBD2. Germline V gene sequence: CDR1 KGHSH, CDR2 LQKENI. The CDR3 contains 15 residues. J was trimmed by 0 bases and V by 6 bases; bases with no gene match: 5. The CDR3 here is CASSLRDYSYNEQFF. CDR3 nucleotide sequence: TGTGCCAGCTCCCTAAGGGACTACTCCTACAATGAGCAGTTCTTC.

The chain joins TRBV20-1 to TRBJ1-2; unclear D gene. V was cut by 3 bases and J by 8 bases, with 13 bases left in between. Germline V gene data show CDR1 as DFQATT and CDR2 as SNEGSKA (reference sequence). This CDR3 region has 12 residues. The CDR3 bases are TGCAGTGCTAGTAAGGCGGCGCTGGGCTACACCTTC. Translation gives CSASKAALGYTF.

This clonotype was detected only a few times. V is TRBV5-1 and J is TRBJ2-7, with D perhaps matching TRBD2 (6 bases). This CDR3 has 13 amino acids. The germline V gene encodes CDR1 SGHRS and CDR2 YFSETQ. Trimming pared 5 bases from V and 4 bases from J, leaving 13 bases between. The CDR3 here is CASSSGRRYEQYF. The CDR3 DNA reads TGCGCCAGCAGTTCCGGGAGAAGGTACGAGCAGTACTTC.

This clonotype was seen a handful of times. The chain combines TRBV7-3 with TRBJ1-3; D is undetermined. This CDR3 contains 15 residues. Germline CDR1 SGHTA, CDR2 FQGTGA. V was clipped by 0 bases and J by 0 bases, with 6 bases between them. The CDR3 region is CASSLTRDSGNTIYF. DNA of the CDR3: TGTGCCAGCAGCTTAACTAGGGACTCTGGAAACACCATATATTTT.

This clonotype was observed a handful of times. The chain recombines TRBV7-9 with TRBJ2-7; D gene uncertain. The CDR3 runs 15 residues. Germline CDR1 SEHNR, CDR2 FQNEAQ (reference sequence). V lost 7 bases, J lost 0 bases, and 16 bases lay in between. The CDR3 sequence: CASTPGPQLSYEQYF. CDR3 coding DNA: TGTGCCAGCACCCCAGGTCCGCAGCTCTCCTACGAGCAGTACTTC.

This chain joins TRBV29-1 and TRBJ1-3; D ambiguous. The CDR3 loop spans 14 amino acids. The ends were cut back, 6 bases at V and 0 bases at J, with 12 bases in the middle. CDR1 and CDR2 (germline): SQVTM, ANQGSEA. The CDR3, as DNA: TGCAGCGTGAAGGCCCGTGGCTCTGGAAACACCATATATTTT. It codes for CSVKARGSGNTIYF. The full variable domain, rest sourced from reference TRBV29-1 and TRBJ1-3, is SAVISQKPSRDICQRGTSLTIQCQVDSQVTMMFWYRQQPGQSLTLIATANQGSEATYESGFVIDKFPISRPNLTFSTLTVSNMSPEDSSIYLCSVKARGSGNTIYFGEGSWLTVV.